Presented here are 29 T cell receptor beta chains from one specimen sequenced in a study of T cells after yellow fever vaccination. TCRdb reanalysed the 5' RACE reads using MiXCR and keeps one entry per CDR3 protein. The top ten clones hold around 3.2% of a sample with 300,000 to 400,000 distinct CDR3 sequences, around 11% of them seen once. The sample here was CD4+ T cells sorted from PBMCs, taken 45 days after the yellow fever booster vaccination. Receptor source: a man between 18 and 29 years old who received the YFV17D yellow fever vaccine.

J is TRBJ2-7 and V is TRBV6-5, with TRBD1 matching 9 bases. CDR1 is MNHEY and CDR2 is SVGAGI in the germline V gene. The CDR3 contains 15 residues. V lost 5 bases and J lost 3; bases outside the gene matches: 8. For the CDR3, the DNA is TGTGCCAGCAGTAAACCGGGACAGGGCCTCTACGAGCAGTACTTC. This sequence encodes CASSKPGQGLYEQYF.

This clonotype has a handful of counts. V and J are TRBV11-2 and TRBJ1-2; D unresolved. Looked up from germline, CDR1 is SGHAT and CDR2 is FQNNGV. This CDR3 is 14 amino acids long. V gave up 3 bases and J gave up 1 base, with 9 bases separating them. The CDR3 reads CASSFELVNYGYTF. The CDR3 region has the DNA TGTGCCAGCAGCTTTGAGCTGGTTAACTATGGCTACACCTTC. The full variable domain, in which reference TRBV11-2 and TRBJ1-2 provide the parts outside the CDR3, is EAGVAQSPRYKIIEKRQSVAFWCNPISGHATLYWYQQILGQGPKLLIQFQNNGVVDDSQLPKDRFSAERLKGVDSTLKIQPAKLEDSAVYLCASSFELVNYGYTFGSGTRLTVV.

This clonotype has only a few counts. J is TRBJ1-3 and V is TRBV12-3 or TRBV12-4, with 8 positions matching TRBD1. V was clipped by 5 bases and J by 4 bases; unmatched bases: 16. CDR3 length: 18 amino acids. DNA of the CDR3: TGTGCCAGCAGTCCGCTACTCCAAGGACAGGGCTCCGGAAACACCATATATTTT. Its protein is CASSPLLQGQGSGNTIYF.

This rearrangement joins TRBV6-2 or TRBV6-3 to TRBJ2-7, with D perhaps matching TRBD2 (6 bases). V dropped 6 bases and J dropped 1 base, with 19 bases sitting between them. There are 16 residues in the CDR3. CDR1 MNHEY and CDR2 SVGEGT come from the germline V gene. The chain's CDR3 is CASSSPPGLYSYEQYV. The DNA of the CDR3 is TGTGCCAGCAGCTCCCCGCCGGGACTTTATTCCTACGAGCAGTACGTC.

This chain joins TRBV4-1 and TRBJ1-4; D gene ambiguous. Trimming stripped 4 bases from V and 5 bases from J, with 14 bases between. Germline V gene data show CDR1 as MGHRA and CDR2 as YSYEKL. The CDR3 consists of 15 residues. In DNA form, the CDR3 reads TGCGCCAGCAGCCCTTTGATTCTTCGGAATGAAAAACTGTTTTTT. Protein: CASSPLILRNEKLFF.

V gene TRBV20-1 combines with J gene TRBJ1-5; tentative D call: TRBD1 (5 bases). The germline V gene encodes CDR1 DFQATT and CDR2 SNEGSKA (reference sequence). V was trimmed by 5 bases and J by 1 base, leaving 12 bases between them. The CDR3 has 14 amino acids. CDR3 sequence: CSASGPPSNQPQHF. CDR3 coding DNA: TGCAGTGCTTCGGGACCCCCGAGCAATCAGCCCCAGCATTTT.

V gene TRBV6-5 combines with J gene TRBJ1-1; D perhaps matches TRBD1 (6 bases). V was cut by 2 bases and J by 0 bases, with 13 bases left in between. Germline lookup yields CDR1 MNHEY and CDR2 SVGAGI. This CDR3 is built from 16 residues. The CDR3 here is CASSYTAGAVNTEAFF. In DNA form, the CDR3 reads TGTGCCAGCAGTTACACCGCAGGGGCGGTGAACACTGAAGCTTTCTTT.

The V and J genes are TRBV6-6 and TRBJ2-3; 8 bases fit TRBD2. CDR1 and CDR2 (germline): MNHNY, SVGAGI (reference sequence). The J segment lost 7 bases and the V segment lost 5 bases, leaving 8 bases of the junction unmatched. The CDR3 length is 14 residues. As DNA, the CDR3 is TGTGCCAGCAGTGCGGACCGGGAGGGCTATACGCAGTATTTT. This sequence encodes CASSADREGYTQYF.

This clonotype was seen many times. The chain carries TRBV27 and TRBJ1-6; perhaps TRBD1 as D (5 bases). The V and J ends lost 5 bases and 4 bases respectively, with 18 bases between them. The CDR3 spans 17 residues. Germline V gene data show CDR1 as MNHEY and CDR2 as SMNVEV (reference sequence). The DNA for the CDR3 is TGTGCCAGCAGTGCGGTAGCAGGGCGGAAATATAATTCACCCCTCCACTTT. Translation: CASSAVAGRKYNSPLHF.

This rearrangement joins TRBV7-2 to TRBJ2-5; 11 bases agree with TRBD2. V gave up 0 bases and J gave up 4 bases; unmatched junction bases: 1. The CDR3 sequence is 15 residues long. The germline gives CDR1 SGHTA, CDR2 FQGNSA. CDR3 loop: CASSLASGGAETQYF. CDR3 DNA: TGTGCCAGCAGCTTAGCTAGCGGGGGGGCAGAGACCCAGTACTTC.

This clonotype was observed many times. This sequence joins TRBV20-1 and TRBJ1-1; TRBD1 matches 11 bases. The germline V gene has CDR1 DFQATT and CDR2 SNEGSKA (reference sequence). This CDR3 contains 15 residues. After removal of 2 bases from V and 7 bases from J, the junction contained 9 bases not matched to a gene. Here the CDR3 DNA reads TGCAGTGCTAGATTTTCCGTAGGGACAGGGGGTGAAGCTTTCTTT. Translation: CSARFSVGTGGEAFF.

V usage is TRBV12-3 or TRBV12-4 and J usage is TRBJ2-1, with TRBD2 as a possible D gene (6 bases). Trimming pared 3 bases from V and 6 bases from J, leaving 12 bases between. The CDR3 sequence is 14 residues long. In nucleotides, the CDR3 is TGTGCCAGCAGTTTTGGCGGGGATCTCAATGAGCAGTTCTTC. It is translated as CASSFGGDLNEQFF.

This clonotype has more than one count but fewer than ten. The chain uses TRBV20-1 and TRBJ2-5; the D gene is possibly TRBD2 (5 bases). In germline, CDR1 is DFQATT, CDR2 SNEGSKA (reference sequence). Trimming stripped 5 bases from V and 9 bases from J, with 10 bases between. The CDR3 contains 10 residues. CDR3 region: CSAGYGAQYF. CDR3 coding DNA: TGCAGTGCTGGTTACGGGGCCCAGTACTTC.

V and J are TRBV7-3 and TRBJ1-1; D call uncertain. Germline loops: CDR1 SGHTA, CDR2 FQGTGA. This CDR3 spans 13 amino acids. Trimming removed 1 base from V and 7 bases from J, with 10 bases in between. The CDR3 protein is CASSLMEGVEAFF. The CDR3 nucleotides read TGTGCCAGCAGCTTAATGGAGGGAGTTGAAGCTTTCTTT.

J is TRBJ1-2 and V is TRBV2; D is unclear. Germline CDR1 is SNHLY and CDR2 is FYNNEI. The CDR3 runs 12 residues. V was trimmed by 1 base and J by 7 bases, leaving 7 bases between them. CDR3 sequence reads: CASSEVKGGYTF. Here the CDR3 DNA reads TGTGCCAGCAGTGAAGTCAAAGGTGGCTACACCTTC.

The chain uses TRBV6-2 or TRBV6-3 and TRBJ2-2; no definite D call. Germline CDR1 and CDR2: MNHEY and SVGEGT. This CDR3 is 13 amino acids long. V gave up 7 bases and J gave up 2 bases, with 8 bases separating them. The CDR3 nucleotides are TGTGCCAGCAAACAGAGAAACACCGGGGAGCTGTTTTTT. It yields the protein CASKQRNTGELFF.

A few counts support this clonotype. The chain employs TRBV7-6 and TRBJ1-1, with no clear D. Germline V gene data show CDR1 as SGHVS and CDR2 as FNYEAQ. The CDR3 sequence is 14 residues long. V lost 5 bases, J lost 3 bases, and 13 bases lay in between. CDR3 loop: CASSLQDPYTEAFF. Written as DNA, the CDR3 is TGTGCCAGCAGCCTCCAGGACCCCTACACTGAAGCTTTCTTT. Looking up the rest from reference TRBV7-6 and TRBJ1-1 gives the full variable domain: GAGVSQSPRYKVTKRGQDVALRCDPISGHVSLYWYRQALGQGPEFLTYFNYEAQQDKSGLPNDRFSAERPEGSISTLTIQRTEQRDSAMYRCASSLQDPYTEAFFGQGTRLTVV.

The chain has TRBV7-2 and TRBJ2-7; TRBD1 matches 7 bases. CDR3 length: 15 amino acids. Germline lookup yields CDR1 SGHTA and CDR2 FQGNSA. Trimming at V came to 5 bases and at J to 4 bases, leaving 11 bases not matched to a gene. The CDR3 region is CASSLSGTVGYEQYF. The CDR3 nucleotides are TGTGCCAGCAGCCTCTCTGGGACAGTTGGGTACGAGCAGTACTTC. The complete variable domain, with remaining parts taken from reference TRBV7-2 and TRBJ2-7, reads GAGVSQSPSNKVTEKGKDVELRCDPISGHTALYWYRQSLGQGLEFLIYFQGNSAPDKSGLPSDRFSAERTGGSVSTLTIQRTQQEDSAVYLCASSLSGTVGYEQYFGPGTRLTVT.

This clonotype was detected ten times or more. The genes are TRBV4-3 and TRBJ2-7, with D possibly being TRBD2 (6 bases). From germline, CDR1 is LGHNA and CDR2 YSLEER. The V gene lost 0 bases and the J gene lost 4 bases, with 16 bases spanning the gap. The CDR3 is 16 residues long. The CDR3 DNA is TGCGCCAGCAGCCAAGAAATCGGAGCGGAGGGTTACGAGCAGTACGTC. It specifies CASSQEIGAEGYEQYV.

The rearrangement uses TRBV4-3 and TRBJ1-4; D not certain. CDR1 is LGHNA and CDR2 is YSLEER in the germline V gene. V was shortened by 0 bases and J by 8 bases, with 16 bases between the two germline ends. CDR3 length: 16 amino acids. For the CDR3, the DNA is TGCGCCAGCAGCCAAGACTTTTTGGGGAGATCGGAAAAACTGTTTTTT. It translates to CASSQDFLGRSEKLFF.

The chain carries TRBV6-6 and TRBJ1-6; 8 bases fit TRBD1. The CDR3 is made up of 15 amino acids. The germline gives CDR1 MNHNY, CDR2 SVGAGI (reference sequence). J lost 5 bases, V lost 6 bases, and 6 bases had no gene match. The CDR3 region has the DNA TGTGCCAGCAGCAGGGGGCGCGGGGATAATTCACCCCTCCACTTT. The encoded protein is CASSRGRGDNSPLHF.

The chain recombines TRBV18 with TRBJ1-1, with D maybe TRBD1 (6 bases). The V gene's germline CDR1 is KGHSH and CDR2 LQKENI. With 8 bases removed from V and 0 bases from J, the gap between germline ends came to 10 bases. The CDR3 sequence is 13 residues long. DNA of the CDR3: TGTGCCAGCGTACAGGGAGTGAACACTGAAGCTTTCTTT. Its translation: CASVQGVNTEAFF.

The chain's CDR3 is CASSLLGRTNTGELFF. The CDR3 coding sequence is TGTGCCAGCAGCCTTCTTGGTAGGACGAACACCGGGGAGCTGTTTTTT. The genes are TRBV11-2 and TRBJ2-2; no reliable D call. CDR3 length: 16 amino acids. Germline V CDR1 and CDR2: SGHAT, FQNNGV. V was cut by 5 bases and J by 0 bases, with 13 bases left in between.

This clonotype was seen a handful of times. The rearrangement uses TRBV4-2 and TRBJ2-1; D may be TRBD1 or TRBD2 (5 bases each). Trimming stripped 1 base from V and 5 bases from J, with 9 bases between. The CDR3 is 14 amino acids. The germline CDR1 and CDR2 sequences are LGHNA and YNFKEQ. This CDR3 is CASSQAGQNNEQFF. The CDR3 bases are TGTGCCAGCAGCCAAGCGGGGCAAAACAATGAGCAGTTCTTC.

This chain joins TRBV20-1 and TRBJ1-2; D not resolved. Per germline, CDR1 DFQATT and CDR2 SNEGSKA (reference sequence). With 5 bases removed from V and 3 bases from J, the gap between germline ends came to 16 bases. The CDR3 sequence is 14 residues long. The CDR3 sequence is CSAARTGIDYGYTF. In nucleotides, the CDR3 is TGCAGTGCTGCTAGAACGGGAATCGACTATGGCTACACCTTC.

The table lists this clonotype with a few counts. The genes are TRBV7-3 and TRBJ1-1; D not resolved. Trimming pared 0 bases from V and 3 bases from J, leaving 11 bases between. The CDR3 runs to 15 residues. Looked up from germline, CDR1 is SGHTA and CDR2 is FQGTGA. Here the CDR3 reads CASSLTGSRDTEAFF. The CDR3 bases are TGTGCCAGCAGCTTAACGGGCAGTCGAGACACTGAAGCTTTCTTT. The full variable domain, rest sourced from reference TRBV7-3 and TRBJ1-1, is GAGVSQTPSNKVTEKGKYVELRCDPISGHTALYWYRQSLGQGPEFLIYFQGTGAADDSGLPNDRFFAVRPEGSVSTLKIQRTERGDSAVYLCASSLTGSRDTEAFFGQGTRLTVV.

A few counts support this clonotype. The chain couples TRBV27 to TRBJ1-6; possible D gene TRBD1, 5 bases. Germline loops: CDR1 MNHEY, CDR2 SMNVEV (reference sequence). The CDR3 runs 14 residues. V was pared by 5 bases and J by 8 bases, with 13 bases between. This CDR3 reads CASSPRTPYSPLHF. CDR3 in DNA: TGTGCCAGCAGTCCGAGGACACCATATTCACCCCTCCACTTT.

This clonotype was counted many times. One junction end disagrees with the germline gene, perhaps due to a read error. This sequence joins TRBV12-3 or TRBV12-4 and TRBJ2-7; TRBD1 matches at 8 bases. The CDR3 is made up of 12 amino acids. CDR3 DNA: TGTGCCAGCAGCTTCTTAAGGACAGGGAAGCAATTC. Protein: CASSFLRTGKQF.

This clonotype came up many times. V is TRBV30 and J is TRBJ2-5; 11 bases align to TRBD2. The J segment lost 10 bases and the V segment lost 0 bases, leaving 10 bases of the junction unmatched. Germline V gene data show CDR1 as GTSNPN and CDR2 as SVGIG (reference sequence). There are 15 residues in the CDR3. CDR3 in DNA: TGTGCCTGGAGTGTCAGGACTAGCGGGCCAAGAGACCAGTACTTC. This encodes CAWSVRTSGPRDQYF.